The rows below give T cell receptor beta chains drawn from one sample of a study of Graves' ophthalmopathy and Graves' hyperthyroidism. TCRdb reanalysed the multiplex PCR reads using MiXCR and keeps one entry per CDR3 protein. Here the sample spans around 1.1 million distinct CDR3 sequences, 35% to 40% being singletons. The material sequenced was peripheral blood or thyroid tissue (not recorded which). Receptors originate from an adult man with Graves' hyperthyroidism. CDR3s include the opening cysteine and the closing phenylalanine or tryptophan. The order of the fields is V gene, D gene, clone size, J gene, CDR3 protein, CDR3 DNA. D genes are given only for firm matches. Rows may omit the clone size; those that give it use once, few, many or a size class.

>TRBV9|TRBD1|many|TRBJ2-6
CASSVAGGSGANVLTF
TGTGCCAGCAGCGTAGCAGGGGGTTCTGGGGCCAACGTCCTGACTTTC
>TRBV29-1|TRBD1|many|TRBJ1-3
CSVSGDRAGNTIYF
TGCAGCGTGAGCGGGGACAGAGCTGGAAACACCATATATTTT
>TRBV7-2|TRBD1|many|TRBJ2-5
CASSWDREGQETQYF
TGTGCCAGCAGCTGGGACAGGGAGGGCCAAGAGACCCAGTACTTC
>TRBV20-1|.|.|TRBJ1-2
CSARASGSGYTF
TGCAGTGCTAGAGCGTCGGGGTCTGGCTACACCTTC
>TRBV4-1|.|many|TRBJ1-1
CASSHPDSTEAFF
TGCGCCAGCAGCCACCCCGACAGCACTGAAGCTTTCTTT
>TRBV7-2|TRBD1|many|TRBJ2-2
CASSLDGQGWGPGELFF
TGTGCCAGCAGCTTGGACGGACAGGGATGGGGCCCCGGGGAGCTGTTTTTT
>TRBV29-1|.|many|TRBJ2-5
CSVGGILGETQYF
TGCAGCGTTGGCGGGATTTTGGGAGAGACCCAGTACTTC
>TRBV7-9|.|many|TRBJ2-5
CASSIQGNQETQYF
TGTGCCAGCAGCATACAGGGAAACCAAGAGACCCAGTACTTC
>TRBV28|.|.|TRBJ2-6
CASKRAGANVLTF
TGTGCCAGCAAAAGGGCTGGGGCCAACGTCCTGACTTTC
>TRBV5-4|.|.|TRBJ2-7
CASSFLPEHEQYF
TGTGCCAGCAGCTTTCTTCCGGAGCACGAGCAGTACTTC
>TRBV15|TRBD1|.|TRBJ1-6
CATSRTDRVGSPLHF
TGTGCCACCAGCAGAACGGACAGGGTTGGCTCACCCCTCCACTTT
>TRBV24-1|TRBD1|.|TRBJ2-3
CATTGQGAESSQTDTQYF
TGTGCCACCACGGGACAGGGGGCCGAGAGTAGTCAAACAGATACGCAGTATTTT
>TRBV2|.|many|TRBJ1-1
CASSVTQSGTEAFF
TGTGCCAGCAGTGTTACCCAAAGTGGCACTGAAGCTTTCTTT
>TRBV7-9|.|.|TRBJ2-7
CASSLMGGRYEQYF
TGTGCCAGCAGCTTGATGGGGGGAAGATACGAGCAGTACTTC
>TRBV29-1|TRBD1|.|TRBJ1-1
CSVEGDRVGTEAFF
TGCAGCGTTGAAGGGGACAGGGTCGGCACTGAAGCTTTCTTT
>TRBV7-8|.|.|TRBJ2-7
CASSVGGRQGGGTF
TGTGCCAGCAGCGTTGGGGGAAGACAGGGAGGGGGCACCTTC